The source of this T cell receptor beta chain is a study of control samples from healthy donors and cancer patients. Per the germline V gene, CDR1 is SGHTA and CDR2 is FQGTGA. This CDR3 comprises 17 residues. The V segment lost 1 base and the J segment 5 bases; nucleotides outside the gene matches: 5. Assay: immunoSEQ multiplex PCR; the TCRdb copy retains only in-frame clones and omits some. The repertoire holds approximately 170,000 clones, 85% to 90% seen once, with roughly 1.5% in the top ten. Sequencing was done on a sample of blood. V and J are TRBV7-3 and TRBJ1-6; 10 bases are shared with TRBD1. This TCR came from a woman aged 45-65 years in good health. CDR3 amino acids: CASSLIGGTGDNSPLHF. The DNA of the CDR3 is TGTGCCAGCAGCTTAATTGGCGGGACAGGGGATAATTCACCCCTCCACTTT.